One sample yielded the 21 T cell receptor beta chains listed below, sequenced in a study of CD4 and CD8 cells across lung adenocarcinoma regions. TCRdb analysed the PCR reads with MiXCR anew, one entry per CDR3 protein. The table lists some 16,000 distinct CDR3 sequences, 45% to 70% of them singletons. Sequences were obtained from CD8+ T cells from the center of a lung tumor. Receptors originate from a female donor with lung adenocarcinoma. The CD4 and CD8 labels of this study may be unreliable.

This clonotype is categorized as medium-sized. This rearrangement joins TRBV4-2 to TRBJ1-2, with 12 positions matching TRBD1. The CDR3 is made up of 14 amino acids. Unmatched junction bases numbered 5, after V lost 4 bases and J lost 8 bases. Germline V gives CDR1 LGHNA, CDR2 YNFKEQ. The CDR3, as DNA: TGTGCCAGCAGCCCTGGGACAGGGGGCGCGGGCTACACCTTC. The encoded protein is CASSPGTGGAGYTF.

The chain recombines TRBV9 with TRBJ2-5, with 10 bases matching TRBD2. Germline values: CDR1 SGDLS, CDR2 YYNGEE. J was trimmed by 4 bases and V by 0 bases; bases with no gene match: 6. The CDR3 length is 16 residues. This CDR3 reads CASSVEVAGGSETQYF. The DNA for the CDR3 is TGTGCCAGCAGCGTAGAGGTAGCGGGGGGCTCAGAGACCCAGTACTTC.

This clonotype has at least ten counts. The chain carries TRBV6-1 and TRBJ1-5; D not certain. This CDR3 has 15 residues. V lost 0 bases to trimming and J lost 2 bases, with 8 bases between them. Germline CDR1 reads MNHNS; CDR2 reads SASEGT. The CDR3 here is CASSEATSGNQPQHF. The CDR3 region has the DNA TGTGCCAGCAGTGAAGCCACAAGTGGCAATCAGCCCCAGCATTTT.

The chain employs TRBV6-5 and TRBJ2-3; 8 nucleotides match TRBD2. The DNA end is more similar to TRBJ2-1, so the J call may be wrong. The CDR3 sequence is 15 residues long. Per germline, CDR1 MNHEY and CDR2 SVGAGI. The CDR3 DNA reads as TGTGCCAGCATTAGTACGGGGGGGGGGGGAAATGAGCAGTTCTTC. Amino acids: CASISTGGGGNEQFF.

The sample holds many counts of this clonotype. The chain has TRBV12-3 or TRBV12-4 and TRBJ2-1, with a possible D match to TRBD2 (7 bases). CDR3 length: 18 amino acids. Deletions cut 3 bases from V and 5 bases from J, with 23 bases between. This CDR3 reads CASSLGGGGGGGDNEQFF. The CDR3, as DNA: TGTGCCAGCAGTTTGGGGGGGGGGGGGGGGGGGGGCGACAATGAGCAGTTCTTC.

Only one count was recorded for this clonotype. The CDR3: CASSYLGQGDNEQFF. The CDR3 DNA is TGTGCCAGCAGTTACCTCGGACAGGGGGATAATGAGCAGTTCTTC. V is TRBV6-5 and J is TRBJ2-1, with 10 bases matching TRBD1. Trimming took 2 bases from V and 7 from J; bases not matched to a gene: 5. CDR1 MNHEY and CDR2 SVGAGI come from the germline V gene. CDR3 length: 15 residues.

This clonotype has a count of ten or more. V and J are TRBV6-2 or TRBV6-3 and TRBJ2-5; D not resolved. Between the trimmed V and J ends, which lost 2 bases and 5 bases, there was a span of 9 bases. This CDR3 spans 13 amino acids. Per germline, CDR1 MNHEY and CDR2 SVGEGT. Written as DNA, the CDR3 is TGTGCCAGCAGTTACGAGCGACTGGAGACCCAGTACTTC. It translates to CASSYERLETQYF.

This clonotype showed up just a few times. The V gene is TRBV4-1, the J gene TRBJ1-2; TRBD1 matches at 7 bases. V was pared by 2 bases and J by 0 bases, with 9 bases of the junction left unmatched. Germline CDR1 and CDR2: MGHRA and YSYEKL. The CDR3 has 17 amino acids. The CDR3 DNA sequence: TGCGCCAGCAGCCAACCCCAGGGGGGACAGACTAACTATGGCTACACCTTC. Translating gives CASSQPQGGQTNYGYTF.

In its sample, this clonotype ranks as medium-sized. V gene TRBV6-1 combines with J gene TRBJ1-2; the D gene is possibly TRBD1 (5 bases). The CDR3 covers 14 residues. V dropped 2 bases and J dropped 4 bases, with 11 bases sitting between them. Germline V gives CDR1 MNHNS, CDR2 SASEGT. In DNA form, the CDR3 reads TGTGCCAGCAGTGAACAGGGCAGCGTCTATGGCTACACCTTC. Its protein is CASSEQGSVYGYTF.

This clonotype has at least ten counts. The chain carries TRBV11-2 and TRBJ1-2; maybe TRBD1 (5 bases). The CDR3 extends over 17 amino acids. Trimming removed 4 bases at V and 3 bases at J, with 21 bases between. Per germline, CDR1 SGHAT and CDR2 FQNNGV. In DNA, the CDR3 is TGTGCCAGCAGCTCCCCCGGGGAAGCAGGGAGACACTATGGCTACACCTTC. As protein: CASSSPGEAGRHYGYTF.

As regards this clonotype: One end of the junction fails to match germline, which may point to a read error. The chain joins TRBV6-1 to TRBJ2-6; tentative D call: TRBD1 (5 bases). Germline values: CDR1 MNHNS, CDR2 SASEGT. There are 14 residues in the CDR3. The CDR3 sequence is CASRAQAGANEQSF. The CDR3 DNA sequence: TGTGCCAGCAGGGCCCAGGCTGGGGCCAACGAGCAGTCTTTC.

In this sample, this clonotype turned up once. The chain couples TRBV12-3 or TRBV12-4 to TRBJ2-5, with 8 bases aligning to TRBD2. The CDR3 runs to 15 residues. Losses at the gene ends were 5 bases for V and 1 base for J; bases not matched to a gene: 6. CDR3 residues: CASSPGAGAQETQYF. The CDR3 nucleotides are TGTGCCAGCAGTCCAGGAGCGGGGGCCCAAGAGACCCAGTACTTC.

The V call is TRBV10-1, the J call TRBJ2-1, with 7 bases lining up with TRBD2. The CDR3 length is 16 residues. Germline V gene data show CDR1 as WNHNN and CDR2 as SYGVQD (reference sequence). The V gene end was trimmed by 5 bases and the J gene end by 4 bases; junction bases not matched to a gene: 11. The DNA for the CDR3 is TGCGCCAGCAGTTCATGGAGCGGGAATCGATACAATGAGCAGTTCTTC. Translating it yields CASSSWSGNRYNEQFF.

Many counts were recorded for this clonotype. The rearrangement links TRBV24-1 to TRBJ2-5, with D possibly TRBD2 on 6 matching bases. The last part of the DNA fits TRBJ2-7 better; the J call may be wrong. The CDR3 totals 13 residues. Germline CDR1 KGHDR, CDR2 SFDVKD. CDR3 sequence: CATSEPGTHEQYF. The CDR3 DNA follows: TGTGCCACCAGTGAGCCCGGGACTCACGAGCAGTACTTC.

Remarks on this clonotype: The junction departs from the called germline gene at one end, perhaps through a read error. The gene calls are TRBV6-1 and TRBJ2-3; TRBD2 is a possible D gene (6 bases). CDR1 MNHNS and CDR2 SASEGT come from the germline V gene. The CDR3 has 15 amino acids. Here the CDR3 DNA reads TGTGCCAGCAGTGAGGGGACGGGAGCCACAGATACGCAGTACTTT. Translating it yields CASSEGTGATDTQYF.

The V and J genes are TRBV6-5 and TRBJ2-2; D is undetermined. Looked up from germline, CDR1 is MNHEY and CDR2 is SVGAGI. The length of the CDR3 is 15 residues. V lost 2 bases, J lost 0 bases, and 7 bases lay in between. The CDR3 DNA sequence: TGTGCCAGCAGTTACGCACGGACGAACACCGGGGAGCTGTTTTTT. Its translation: CASSYARTNTGELFF.

The chain couples TRBV6-1 to TRBJ2-1, with D hard to call. There are 16 residues in the CDR3. The ends were cut back, 5 bases at V and 7 bases at J, with 21 bases in the middle. Germline loops: CDR1 MNHNS, CDR2 SASEGT. The CDR3 nucleotides are TGTGCCAGCAGTCGTGGAACTGGAATTAGCCAGAATGAGCAGTTCTTC. The encoded protein is CASSRGTGISQNEQFF.

This clonotype was counted between two and nine times. The chain recombines TRBV6-5 with TRBJ2-4; possibly TRBD1 for D (5 bases). The germline V gene encodes CDR1 MNHEY and CDR2 SVGAGI. The CDR3 has 14 residues. Trimming took 0 bases from V and 15 from J, leaving 18 bases between them. For the CDR3, the DNA is TGTGCCAGCAGTTACTCGGAGAGAAGGGGAAGTTCGTACTTC. This codes for CASSYSERRGSSYF.

This chain connects TRBV6-1 to TRBJ2-1, with 8 bases lining up with TRBD1. J gave up 7 bases and V 7 bases, and 9 bases lay outside the gene matches. Germline values: CDR1 MNHNS, CDR2 SASEGT. There are 14 residues in the CDR3. The CDR3 DNA reads TGTGCCAGCATGGCAGGGGGCGGTCCGAATGAGCAGTTCTTC. This translates into CASMAGGGPNEQFF.

The chain joins TRBV6-1 to TRBJ2-3; 9 nucleotides line up with TRBD2. CDR3 length: 17 residues. V shed 2 bases and J 6 bases; nucleotides not matched to a gene: 12. Germline V gene data show CDR1 as MNHNS and CDR2 as SASEGT. In DNA form, the CDR3 reads TGTGCCAGCAGTGAATACGGTCTAGCGGGATATTTGGATACGCAGTATTTT. Protein product: CASSEYGLAGYLDTQYF.

This clonotype has only a few counts. The chain combines TRBV6-1 with TRBJ2-1, with 9 nucleotides matching TRBD1. This CDR3 is 15 amino acids long. Germline trimming cut 2 bases from V and 6 bases from J; bases unmatched to any gene: 5. Looked up from germline, CDR1 is MNHNS and CDR2 is SASEGT. The CDR3 spells CASSEWGQGSNEQFF. The DNA of the CDR3 is TGTGCCAGCAGTGAATGGGGACAGGGAAGCAATGAGCAGTTCTTC.